Listed here are 24 T cell receptor beta chains from one sample, sequenced in a study of cytomegalovirus exposure and HLA in healthy donors. PCR was performed using 60 Vbeta and 13 Jbeta primers. Assay used: immunoSEQ multiplex PCR; TCRdb lists only in-frame clones, some missing. This table holds around 150,000 clones. Sample: PBMCs. Receptors originate from a woman in her sixties in good health and CMV-seronegative.

V and J are TRBV15 and TRBJ1-2; D is perhaps TRBD1 (5 bases). Germline-derived CDR1 and CDR2 are LNHNV and YYDKDF (reference sequence). V lost 1 base, J lost 4 bases, and 7 bases lay in between. The CDR3 consists of 13 residues. Here the CDR3 reads CATSRGGSYGYTF. CDR3 coding DNA: TGTGCCACCAGCAGAGGGGGCAGCTATGGCTACACCTTC. Combining the CDR3 with reference TRBV15 and TRBJ1-2 gives the whole variable domain DAMVIQNPRYQVTQFGKPVTLSCSQTLNHNVMYWYQQKSSQAPKLLFHYYDKDFNNEADTPDNFQSRRPNTSFCFLDIRSPGLGDTAMYLCATSRGGSYGYTFGSGTRLTVV.

The CDR3 spells CASSNAPGGISYGYTF. CDR3 DNA: TGCGCCAGCAGCAATGCTCCAGGGGGCATCAGCTATGGCTACACCTTC. The gene calls are TRBV5-1 and TRBJ1-2; 8 nucleotides agree with TRBD1. Germline CDR1 SGHRS, CDR2 YFSETQ. The CDR3 spans 16 residues. The V and J ends lost 4 bases and 4 bases, in that order; junction bases with no gene match: 12. The full variable domain, in which reference TRBV5-1 and TRBJ1-2 provide the parts outside the CDR3, is KAGVTQTPRYLIKTRGQQVTLSCSPISGHRSVSWYQQTPGQGLQFLFEYFSETQRNKGNFPGRFSGRQFSNSRSEMNVSTLELGDSALYLCASSNAPGGISYGYTFGSGTRLTVV.

The rearrangement links TRBV19 to TRBJ2-1, with D tentatively TRBD2 (5 bases). Germline loops: CDR1 LNHDA, CDR2 SQIVND (reference sequence). The CDR3 has 13 residues. Trimming cost V 2 bases and J 6 bases, with 8 bases left between them. CDR3 nucleotides: TGTGCCAGTAGTATAATTAGCGCCAATGAGCAGTTCTTC. Protein sequence: CASSIISANEQFF.

The chain couples TRBV7-9 to TRBJ2-5; a weak D match, TRBD1 (5 bases). There are 17 residues in the CDR3. The V gene's germline CDR1 is SEHNR and CDR2 FQNEAQ (reference sequence). V lost 3 bases and J lost 0, with 17 bases in between. DNA of the CDR3: TGTGCCAGCAGCTTGGCGATGGCAGGGCTGTACCAAGAGACCCAGTACTTC. Protein product: CASSLAMAGLYQETQYF. Full variable domain (remainder filled in from reference TRBV7-9 and TRBJ2-5): DTGVSQNPRHKITKRGQNVTFRCDPISEHNRLYWYRQTLGQGPEFLTYFQNEAQLEKSRLLSDRFSAERPKGSFSTLEIQRTEQGDSAMYLCASSLAMAGLYQETQYFGPGTRLLVL.

The rearrangement joins TRBV5-6 to TRBJ1-6; the match to TRBD1 covers 7 bases. The ends lost 6 bases at V and 4 bases at J; junction bases unmatched: 7. CDR1 and CDR2 (germline): SGHDT, YYEEEE. The CDR3 sequence is 15 residues long. The CDR3 bases are TGTGCCAGCACCCAAGGGGACAGATATAATTCACCCCTCCACTTT. This codes for CASTQGDRYNSPLHF.

The genes are TRBV14 and TRBJ1-2; 10 bases match TRBD1. V lost 4 bases to trimming and J lost 7 bases; unmatched junction nucleotides: 6. Looked up from germline, CDR1 is SGHDN and CDR2 is FVKESK. This CDR3 is 14 amino acids long. The CDR3 loop is CASSLLTGGLGYTF. CDR3 sequence (DNA): TGTGCCAGCAGCCTCTTGACAGGGGGCCTTGGCTACACCTTC.

As to this clone: Other DNA variants within this sample encode the same CDR3. V gene TRBV6-5 combines with J gene TRBJ2-5; D remains unclear. The tail of the sequence fits TRBJ2-7 better, so the J call may be wrong. This CDR3 is 11 amino acids long. Germline CDR1 and CDR2: MNHEY and SVGAGI. This CDR3 reads CASSYGSEQYF. In DNA form, the CDR3 reads TGTGCCAGCAGTTACGGAAGCGAGCAGTACTTC.

This chain joins TRBV19 and TRBJ2-7, with 7 bases matching TRBD1. CDR3 size: 17 residues. The germline V gene has CDR1 LNHDA and CDR2 SQIVND (reference sequence). Trimming removed 5 bases from V and 1 base from J; junction bases left unmatched: 14. Written as DNA, the CDR3 is TGTGCCAGTAGTCTCACTAAGGGACAGAAAGGATCCTACGAGCAGTACTTC. This sequence encodes CASSLTKGQKGSYEQYF.

The chain uses TRBV15 and TRBJ2-4, with D possibly matching TRBD1 (6 bases). Trimming stripped 3 bases from V and 6 bases from J, with 6 bases between. This CDR3 is built from 12 residues. CDR1 is LNHNV and CDR2 is YYDKDF in the germline V gene (reference sequence). CDR3: CATSRDRNIQYF. The CDR3 DNA sequence: TGTGCCACCAGCAGGGACAGAAACATTCAGTACTTC.

The rearrangement links TRBV6-5 to TRBJ2-7; 10 positions match TRBD2. The junction had 12 bases not matched to a gene; V was cut back by 6 bases and J by 7 bases. The CDR3 extends over 15 amino acids. Germline-derived CDR1 and CDR2 are MNHEY and SVGAGI. CDR3 loop: CASSRASGSGEEQYF. Here the CDR3 DNA reads TGTGCCAGCAGCCGCGCTAGCGGGAGCGGGGAGGAGCAGTACTTC.

The J gene is TRBJ2-3, the V gene TRBV5-1; D is ambiguous. The germline V gene has CDR1 SGHRS and CDR2 YFSETQ. V lost 1 base, J lost 1 base, and 10 bases lay in between. The CDR3 has 15 amino acids. The CDR3 loop reads CASSLSRRRTDTQYF. The CDR3 DNA is TGCGCCAGCAGCTTGAGTCGGAGACGCACAGATACGCAGTATTTT.

V is TRBV10-3 and J is TRBJ1-2, with D possibly being TRBD1 (6 bases). CDR1 is ENHRY and CDR2 is SYGVKD in the germline V gene. The CDR3 totals 14 residues. V lost 2 bases, J lost 7 bases, and 14 bases lay in between. CDR3 loop: CAISEGGGRIGYTF. The CDR3 region has the DNA TGTGCCATCAGTGAGGGCGGGGGCCGAATTGGCTACACCTTC.

The gene calls are TRBV13 and TRBJ2-2; 7 bases match TRBD2. CDR1 is PRHDT and CDR2 is FYEKMQ in the germline V gene (reference sequence). The CDR3 loop spans 19 amino acids. The ends lost 1 base at V and 2 bases at J; junction bases unmatched: 13. The CDR3 region is CASSLAPWRGRSNTGELFF. CDR3 sequence (DNA): TGTGCCAGCAGCTTAGCTCCGTGGCGGGGGAGATCAAACACCGGGGAGCTGTTTTTT.

This sequence joins TRBV7-9 and TRBJ1-2; no firm D call. CDR1 is SEHNR and CDR2 is FQNEAQ in the germline V gene (reference sequence). The CDR3 spans 15 residues. The V and J ends lost 1 base and 4 bases respectively, with 13 bases between them. Written as DNA, the CDR3 is TGTGCCAGCAGCTTAGGGCGGGCCAGCCCCTATGGCTACACCTTC. This codes for CASSLGRASPYGYTF. Looking up the rest from reference TRBV7-9 and TRBJ1-2 gives the full variable domain: DTGVSQNPRHKITKRGQNVTFRCDPISEHNRLYWYRQTLGQGPEFLTYFQNEAQLEKSRLLSDRFSAERPKGSFSTLEIQRTEQGDSAMYLCASSLGRASPYGYTFGSGTRLTVV.

This sequence joins TRBV9 and TRBJ1-5; D is perhaps TRBD1 (6 bases). The ends were cut back, 0 bases at V and 4 bases at J, with 11 bases in the middle. This CDR3 is 15 amino acids long. CDR1 is SGDLS, CDR2 YYNGEE, per germline. The DNA for the CDR3 is TGTGCCAGCAGCGTAGGGCAAACAGGGAATCAGCCCCAGCATTTT. Its translation is CASSVGQTGNQPQHF.

CDR3 DNA sequence: TGTGCCAGCAGCCCCCGAGCAATGAACACTGAAGCTTTCTTT. Translation gives CASSPRAMNTEAFF. This chain links TRBV9 with TRBJ1-1; D gene ambiguous. The V end lost 4 bases, the J end lost 0 bases, and 10 bases lay between the germline ends. Germline lookup yields CDR1 SGDLS and CDR2 YYNGEE. The CDR3 is made up of 14 amino acids. The full variable domain, with the rest looked up from reference TRBV9 and TRBJ1-1, is DSGVTQTPKHLITATGQRVTLRCSPRSGDLSVYWYQQSLDQGLQFLIQYYNGEERAKGNILERFSAQQFPDLHSELNLSSLELGDSALYFCASSPRAMNTEAFFGQGTRLTVV.

The chain recombines TRBV2 with TRBJ1-5; the match to TRBD1 covers 8 bases. The V gene end was trimmed by 7 bases and the J gene end by 4 bases; junction bases not matched to a gene: 6. The germline V gene has CDR1 SNHLY and CDR2 FYNNEI. CDR3 length: 14 amino acids. CDR3 nucleotide sequence: TGTGCCAGCACCCCCCGGACAGGGAATCAGCCCCAGCATTTT. Protein product: CASTPRTGNQPQHF.

V gene TRBV4-2 combines with J gene TRBJ1-3, with D possibly TRBD1 on 5 matching bases. Trimming left V 2 bases short and J 1 base short, with 15 bases between. The CDR3 loop spans 17 amino acids. Germline V gives CDR1 LGHNA, CDR2 YNFKEQ. CDR3 in amino acids: CASSQQVLQGSGNTIYF. CDR3 bases: TGTGCCAGCAGCCAACAAGTACTTCAGGGTTCTGGAAACACCATATATTTT.

This chain connects TRBV7-9 to TRBJ1-2, with TRBD1 matching over 7 bases. V gave up 7 bases and J gave up 7 bases; unmatched junction bases: 12. The CDR3 totals 14 residues. Germline V gene data show CDR1 as SEHNR and CDR2 as FQNEAQ (reference sequence). The CDR3 DNA is TGTGCCAGCACCTTTTACAGGGGAGGCGGTGGCTACACCTTC. This sequence encodes CASTFYRGGGGYTF.

The genes are TRBV7-3 and TRBJ2-6; D might be TRBD2 (5 bases). Per germline, CDR1 SGHTA and CDR2 FQGTGA. V was cut by 5 bases and J by 0 bases, with 8 bases left in between. This CDR3 spans 15 amino acids. The CDR3 region has the DNA TGTGCCAGCAGCCTAGGGAGCTCTGGGGCCAACGTCCTGACTTTC. Protein sequence: CASSLGSSGANVLTF. Full variable domain (outside the CDR3, taken from reference TRBV7-3 and TRBJ2-6): GAGVSQTPSNKVTEKGKYVELRCDPISGHTALYWYRQSLGQGPEFLIYFQGTGAADDSGLPNDRFFAVRPEGSVSTLKIQRTERGDSAVYLCASSLGSSGANVLTFGAGSRLTVL.

The V and J genes are TRBV7-2 and TRBJ2-2, with D perhaps TRBD2 (6 bases). V gave up 3 bases and J gave up 5 bases, with 13 bases separating them. Germline CDR1 and CDR2: SGHTA and FQGNSA. CDR3 length equals 15 residues. CDR3 in DNA: TGTGCCAGCAGCTTCCGGACGGGGGAGACCGGGGAGCTGTTTTTT. Its protein is CASSFRTGETGELFF. Together with reference TRBV7-2 and TRBJ2-2, the CDR3 gives the full variable domain: GAGVSQSPSNKVTEKGKDVELRCDPISGHTALYWYRQSLGQGLEFLIYFQGNSAPDKSGLPSDRFSAERTGGSVSTLTIQRTQQEDSAVYLCASSFRTGETGELFFGEGSRLTVL.

The chain combines TRBV20-1 with TRBJ2-7; D is uncertain. The germline V gene encodes CDR1 DFQATT and CDR2 SNEGSKA (reference sequence). Trimming shortened V by 1 base and J by 5 bases, and 6 bases separated the two germline ends. CDR3 length equals 11 residues. CDR3 protein: CSARAEDEQYF. The CDR3 DNA reads TGCAGTGCTAGAGCAGAAGACGAGCAGTACTTC.

This chain links TRBV6-1 with TRBJ1-3; no clear D gene. The germline V gene has CDR1 MNHNS and CDR2 SASEGT. V was clipped by 6 bases and J by 4 bases, with 13 bases between them. The CDR3 extends over 14 amino acids. CDR3 bases: TGTGCCAGCAGAGCACGTGCTATGGGAAACACCATATATTTT. The encoded protein is CASRARAMGNTIYF.

V usage is TRBV9 and J usage is TRBJ2-7; 8 bases are shared with TRBD1. CDR3 size: 16 residues. V lost 0 bases, J lost 5 bases, and 10 bases stayed unmatched. CDR1 and CDR2 (germline): SGDLS, YYNGEE. CDR3 residues: CASSVAGQGLGHEQYF. In nucleotides, the CDR3 is TGTGCCAGCAGCGTAGCAGGACAGGGTTTGGGACACGAGCAGTACTTC. The full variable domain, completed using reference TRBV9 and TRBJ2-7, is DSGVTQTPKHLITATGQRVTLRCSPRSGDLSVYWYQQSLDQGLQFLIQYYNGEERAKGNILERFSAQQFPDLHSELNLSSLELGDSALYFCASSVAGQGLGHEQYFGPGTRLTVT.